The entry that follows covers one T cell receptor (beta chain) sequence. No cognate antigen has been identified for it. No quality values exist for individual bases; no much larger clone is one base distant. CDR1 and CDR2, looked up from the germline V gene, are SGHTA and FQGNSA. V is clipped by 4 bases and J by 8 bases, and the sequence between their germline boundaries is 15 bases long. The CDR3 covers 14 residues, taking in both the cysteine and the phenylalanine. Only CDR3 DNA is held: 42 bases, read in frame from base 1. The time point tag for this specimen amounts to: blood from clinic visit 5 months post-surgery; TSC patient then seizure free. The surgery cases that showed the highest brain T cell transcript signatures were chosen for TCR beta chain sequencing of brain tissue, and of blood when it was available. Patients had been treated with at least one anti-epileptic drug before surgery. TCR-sequenced patients were children with drug-resistant epilepsy due to tuberous sclerosis complex, focal cortical dysplasia, Rasmussen encephalitis or hemimegalencephaly. Bulk genomic DNA was isolated from unsorted brain tissue and whole blood using the Monarch genomic DNA purification kit.

The immunoSEQ assay was used to generate TCR beta chain sequences from genomic DNA. Concerning the study's data processing: CDR3 sequences that did not begin with the conserved framework cysteine at position 104 were removed by hand. To get clonality, the normalized Shannon's Diversity Index was subtracted from one, giving values from 0 (maximal diversity) to 1 (oligoclonal). Differences in the frequency of the same CDR3 between samples, such as brain versus blood, were assessed with chi-squared comparison-of-proportions tests. Public clonotypes were identified through searches of immuneACCESS, and similarity to known antiviral clonotypes was evaluated with the VDJdb browser. TCRdb holds this immuneACCESS table with in-frame rearrangements only. Some clones are missing; in checked studies, unresolved V genes explain under half, and the rest has no known cause. The V and J calls and the clone size are those of that table, but D and trimming were determined from the DNA. The sample table holds hundreds of thousands of clones, of which over 85% were seen once. The ten most abundant clones make up roughly 6% of the sample.

The sample is drawn from a study of brain T cells in children with intractable seizures (dated by TCRdb to the early 2020s). About the investigation overall: A NanoString immunology panel was first used to screen resected brain tissue from roughly 52 pediatric epilepsy surgery cases for immune gene transcripts. Most of the 12 selected surgery cases also had pre-surgery blood sequenced, which left four cases with brain tissue only.

On the study overall, not on this receptor specifically: Because sequencing depth differed between pre- and post-surgery blood, the absence of clones from the pre-surgery sample may reflect undersampling. Viral specificity was inferred solely from CDR3 sequence similarity, and the HCMV serostatus of the patients was not known.

The rearrangement combines TRBV7-2 with TRBJ2-1; the D gene is possibly TRBD1 or TRBD2, with 5 bases matching each. The receptor comes from a boy less than two years old with tuberous sclerosis and intractable seizures. Sequencing was performed on peripheral blood, taken about 5 months after surgery. The nucleotides read TGTGCCAGCAGCTCCGGGGCTTTAGGAGATGAGCAGTTCTTC. It specifies CASSSGALGDEQFF.